This T cell receptor (beta chain) appears in the sequencing data of a study of blood T cell repertoires in COVID-19 (dated by TCRdb to 2020 to 2021). Notes on the research overall: Samples from collaborators originated in the United States, Italy and Spain and spanned both the acute and convalescent phases of COVID-19. The sample metadata nearly always contained a de-identified subject ID, COVID-19 status, age in years and sex. The prospective study material was composed of cDNA or gDNA derived from T cells, B-cell-depleted T cells, or PBMCs. Where available, HLA class I and class II types were taken from metadata supplied by the sample provider and were not determined by assay-based typing. The samples were drawn from the first 160 participants of the ongoing ImmuneRACE study and from some 1,300 subjects provided by 6 global collaborators. The repertoires were released in a freely available public database intended as a resource for research on the immune response to SARS-CoV-2. Deeply sampled blood TCRbeta repertoires from subjects exposed to, actively infected with, or recovered from COVID-19 were included in the dataset.

This clone was seen once. Its antigen is unknown. Base qualities were left out, and no much larger clone turns up one base away. Collaborating institutions collected whole blood in K2EDTA tubes following their own protocols. Collaborator samples were shipped for TCRbeta analysis as frozen whole blood, isolated PBMCs, or DNA extracted from either sample type. TCRbeta CDR3 regions were amplified from genomic DNA by means of the immunoSEQ Assay, a bias-controlled multiplex PCR. As for how the authors treated the data: The number of nucleated cells in each sample was estimated by amplification of reference gene primers within the assay. To quantify the absolute abundance of each unique TCRbeta CDR3 rearrangement, sequence reads were collapsed and filtered. Productive Simpson clonality was computed per sample as the square root of Simpson's diversity index over productive rearrangements. Sourced from immuneACCESS, this table was stored by TCRdb with only in-frame sequences that have V and J called. A share of the clones is absent; for the studies checked, an unresolved V gene accounts for under half, and the remainder has no known explanation. Clone size and the V and J calls come from that table; the DNA yielded D and trimming. Recorded for this sample are about 53,000 clones; 82% of them occurred a single time. The top ten clonotypes cover about 2.9% of the sample.

The CDR3 measures 13 amino acids from cysteine to phenylalanine. This entry keeps only the CDR3 DNA: 39 bases, framed from base 1. V is pared back by 5 bases and J by 7 bases, with 9 bases lying between the germline termini. What the authors observed across the whole study: The quantity of clinical and demographic metadata differed by source and by participant and was supplied without curation.

The receptor's source is a woman between 55 and 75 years old with acute or convalescent COVID-19. The sequenced material came from peripheral blood. Here the chain combines TRBV12-3 or TRBV12-4 and TRBJ1-6; the D gene remains uncertain. The CDR3 has the sequence CASSVGGNSPLHF. The nucleotide sequence is given as TGTGCCAGCAGTGTCGGAGGGAATTCACCCCTCCACTTT.